These 15 T cell receptor beta chains were all obtained from the same sample, sequenced in a study of early T cells in non-severe SARS-CoV-2 infection. TCRdb itself ran the 5' RACE reads through MiXCR, one entry per CDR3 protein. This table holds tens of thousands of distinct CDR3 sequences, 5% to 6.5% found once. Sequencing was performed on whole blood. The receptors come from an adult who was a healthcare worker with PCR-confirmed SARS-CoV-2 infection or an uninfected control (not recorded which).

In its sample, this clonotype was seen many times. The chain uses TRBV10-3 and TRBJ1-5; D unresolved. V lost 2 bases and J lost 3, with 2 bases in between. The CDR3 sequence is 12 residues long. Germline V CDR1 and CDR2: ENHRY, SYGVKD. The DNA of the CDR3 is TGTGCCATCAGTGAGCCCAATCAGCCCCAGCATTTT. It translates to CAISEPNQPQHF.

There are a few counts of this clonotype. The V gene is TRBV30, the J gene TRBJ1-5; unclear D gene. Trimming cost V 0 bases and J 5 bases, with 14 bases left between them. The length of the CDR3 is 15 residues. Germline loops: CDR1 GTSNPN, CDR2 SVGIG (reference sequence). CDR3 sequence: CAWSVRASSDQPQHF. CDR3 coding DNA: TGTGCCTGGAGTGTAAGAGCTAGCTCGGATCAGCCCCAGCATTTT. Full variable domain (missing parts from reference TRBV30 and TRBJ1-5): SQTIHQWPATLVQPVGSPLSLECTVEGTSNPNLYWYRQAAGRGLQLLFYSVGIGQISSEVPQNLSASRPQDRQFILSSKKLLLSDSGFYLCAWSVRASSDQPQHFGDGTRLSIL.

This clonotype was seen repeatedly, ten times or more. The chain combines TRBV6-6 with TRBJ2-5; 11 bases map to TRBD2. Germline values: CDR1 MNHNY, CDR2 SVGAGI (reference sequence). The CDR3 is 15 amino acids. V lost 6 bases, J lost 3 bases, and 6 bases stayed unmatched. This chain's CDR3 is CASSRLAGPKETQYF. In nucleotides, the CDR3 is TGTGCCAGCAGCAGACTAGCGGGACCCAAAGAGACCCAGTACTTC.

This clonotype turned up a few times. The gene calls are TRBV4-2 and TRBJ2-2; D not resolved. Germline V gene data show CDR1 as LGHNA and CDR2 as YNFKEQ. V lost 0 bases, J lost 1 base, and 15 bases lay in between. The CDR3 has 18 residues. CDR3 residues: CASSQDAAMGWNTGELFF. The CDR3 nucleotides read TGTGCCAGCAGCCAAGATGCCGCGATGGGGTGGAACACCGGGGAGCTGTTTTTT.

This clonotype has ten or more counts. The rearrangement uses TRBV20-1 and TRBJ2-5; the D gene is possibly TRBD1 (5 bases). CDR3 length: 14 residues. Germline V gives CDR1 DFQATT, CDR2 SNEGSKA (reference sequence). With 0 bases removed from V and 4 bases from J, the gap between germline ends came to 12 bases. CDR3 bases: TGCAGTGCTAGAGATCTCCGCAGGGTAGAGACCCAGTACTTC. Translating gives CSARDLRRVETQYF.

The table lists this clonotype with a few counts. J is TRBJ1-5 and V is TRBV19; TRBD1 might be the D (6 bases). Trimming took off 3 bases at V and 3 bases at J, with 9 bases between the two ends. CDR1 LNHDA and CDR2 SQIVND come from the germline V gene (reference sequence). The CDR3 runs 14 residues. The CDR3 region is CASSIRQDNQPQHF. The CDR3 coding sequence is TGTGCCAGTAGTATTCGACAGGACAATCAGCCCCAGCATTTT.

This clonotype was detected only a few times. The chain is built from TRBV20-1 and TRBJ1-1; the match to TRBD1 covers 7 bases. The germline gives CDR1 DFQATT, CDR2 SNEGSKA (reference sequence). Trimming took 5 bases from V and 4 from J; bases not matched to a gene: 7. The CDR3 spans 13 residues. In nucleotides, the CDR3 is TGCAGTGCTCGACAGGGAGGGGGCACTGAAGCTTTCTTT. It encodes CSARQGGGTEAFF.

This clonotype was picked up many times. The genes are TRBV9 and TRBJ2-7; no clear D. V shed 0 bases and J shed 2 bases, with 9 bases lying between them. The CDR3 covers 14 residues. CDR1 SGDLS and CDR2 YYNGEE come from the germline V gene. CDR3 region: CASSVVAEAYEQYF. The DNA of the CDR3 is TGTGCCAGCAGCGTAGTGGCAGAAGCCTACGAGCAGTACTTC. The entire variable domain, with the rest obtained from reference TRBV9 and TRBJ2-7, is as follows: DSGVTQTPKHLITATGQRVTLRCSPRSGDLSVYWYQQSLDQGLQFLIQYYNGEERAKGNILERFSAQQFPDLHSELNLSSLELGDSALYFCASSVVAEAYEQYFGPGTRLTVT.

The rearrangement links TRBV7-9 to TRBJ2-7, with D possibly TRBD1 on 6 matching bases. V was trimmed by 0 bases and J by 5 bases, leaving 17 bases between them. The CDR3 totals 16 residues. Germline-derived CDR1 and CDR2 are SEHNR and FQNEAQ (reference sequence). CDR3 coding DNA: TGTGCCAGCAGCTTAGCTCCAACAGGGAACGGCGACGAGCAGTACTTC. Its protein product is CASSLAPTGNGDEQYF.

This clonotype was seen a handful of times. This chain joins TRBV28 and TRBJ2-3; possibly TRBD2 for D (5 bases). V lost 4 bases to trimming and J lost 2 bases, with 10 bases between them. The CDR3 is 14 amino acids. Germline values: CDR1 MDHEN, CDR2 SYDVKM. DNA of the CDR3: TGTGCCAGCAGTTCTAGAGGGCACACAGATACGCAGTATTTT. Its translation: CASSSRGHTDTQYF.

The rearrangement uses TRBV29-1 and TRBJ2-7; the match to TRBD1 covers 7 bases. This CDR3 comprises 13 residues. V dropped 2 bases and J dropped 3; count of bases not matched to a gene: 4. Germline V CDR1 and CDR2: SQVTM, ANQGSEA. The CDR3 sequence is CSVEFGTDYEQYF. Here the CDR3 DNA reads TGCAGCGTTGAATTCGGGACAGACTACGAGCAGTACTTC.

This clonotype was detected a few times. The chain uses TRBV4-2 and TRBJ2-1; either TRBD1 or TRBD2 may supply D (5 bases each). Germline values: CDR1 LGHNA, CDR2 YNFKEQ. There are 16 residues in the CDR3. V gave up 4 bases and J gave up 1 base, with 14 bases separating them. The CDR3 region is CASSPLGESSYNEQFF. Written as DNA, the CDR3 is TGTGCCAGCAGCCCCCTGGGGGAGTCTTCCTACAATGAGCAGTTCTTC.

This clonotype was seen a handful of times. The genes are TRBV20-1 and TRBJ2-3, with 9 positions matching TRBD2. Germline V gives CDR1 DFQATT, CDR2 SNEGSKA (reference sequence). This CDR3 has 14 amino acids. J was trimmed by 8 bases and V by 3 bases; bases with no gene match: 9. The CDR3 loop is CSASLAGVHGTQYF. The CDR3 DNA reads as TGCAGTGCTAGCTTAGCGGGGGTTCATGGTACGCAGTATTTT.

This clonotype was seen ten or more times. The CDR3 DNA follows: TGTGCCAGCAGCTTAGACCCTCAGGGAATTAACTATGGCTACACCTTC. This encodes CASSLDPQGINYGYTF. This chain links TRBV7-2 with TRBJ1-2; a weak D match, TRBD1 (5 bases). Per germline, CDR1 SGHTA and CDR2 FQGNSA. The length of the CDR3 is 16 residues. Trimming stripped 1 base from V and 1 base from J, with 13 bases between. The whole variable domain, filled in from reference TRBV7-2 and TRBJ1-2, reads GAGVSQSPSNKVTEKGKDVELRCDPISGHTALYWYRQSLGQGLEFLIYFQGNSAPDKSGLPSDRFSAERTGGSVSTLTIQRTQQEDSAVYLCASSLDPQGINYGYTFGSGTRLTVV.

This clonotype was counted at least ten times. The rearrangement links TRBV6-2 or TRBV6-3 to TRBJ2-1; TRBD2 is a possible D gene (5 bases). Per the germline V gene, CDR1 is MNHEY and CDR2 is SVGEGT. This CDR3 has 11 amino acids. Trimming left V 8 bases short and J 10 bases short, with 12 bases between. The CDR3 is CASRTGREQFF. DNA of the CDR3: TGTGCCAGCCGGACTGGCCGGGAGCAGTTCTTC.